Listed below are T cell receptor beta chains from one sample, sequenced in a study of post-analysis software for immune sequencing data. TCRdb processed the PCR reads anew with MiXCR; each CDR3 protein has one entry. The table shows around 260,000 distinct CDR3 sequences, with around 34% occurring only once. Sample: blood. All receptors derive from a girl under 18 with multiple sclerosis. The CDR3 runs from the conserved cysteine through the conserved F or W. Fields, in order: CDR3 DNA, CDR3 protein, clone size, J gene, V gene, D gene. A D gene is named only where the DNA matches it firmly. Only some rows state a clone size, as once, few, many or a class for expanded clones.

cdr3_nt: TGCGCCAGCAGCTTGACAGGGGACTCCTACGAGCAGTACTTC
cdr3_aa: CASSLTGDSYEQYF
clone_size: NA
j_call: TRBJ2-7
v_call: TRBV5-1
d_call: TRBD1

cdr3_nt: TGTGCCAGCAGACTAGGGGGGGAGACCCAGTACTTC
cdr3_aa: CASRLGGETQYF
clone_size: NA
j_call: TRBJ2-5
v_call: TRBV28
d_call: NA

cdr3_nt: TGCGCCAGCAGCCAAGTAGGGGGGGCGAGAGAGCAGTTCTTC
cdr3_aa: CASSQVGGAREQFF
clone_size: many
j_call: TRBJ2-1
v_call: TRBV4-1
d_call: NA

cdr3_nt: TGCGCCAGCAGCGCAAAACAGGGGTCCTTCTACGAGCAGTACTTC
cdr3_aa: CASSAKQGSFYEQYF
clone_size: NA
j_call: TRBJ2-7
v_call: TRBV4-1
d_call: TRBD1

cdr3_nt: TGCAGCGTTGAAGCCCTAAGCGGGAGGTACCAAGAGACCCAGTACTTC
cdr3_aa: CSVEALSGRYQETQYF
clone_size: NA
j_call: TRBJ2-5
v_call: TRBV29-1
d_call: TRBD2

cdr3_nt: TGTGCCTGGAGTCCGGGACAGGGTCACGCCTATGGCTACACCTTC
cdr3_aa: CAWSPGQGHAYGYTF
clone_size: NA
j_call: TRBJ1-2
v_call: TRBV30
d_call: TRBD1

cdr3_nt: TGTGCCAGCAGGTTGGGACAGGAGCAGTTCTTC
cdr3_aa: CASRLGQEQFF
clone_size: NA
j_call: TRBJ2-1
v_call: TRBV12-3/TRBV12-4
d_call: TRBD1

cdr3_nt: TGCAGTGGATCTAGCGGTTATGAGCAGTTCTTC
cdr3_aa: CSGSSGYEQFF
clone_size: NA
j_call: TRBJ2-1
v_call: TRBV20-1
d_call: TRBD2

cdr3_nt: TGCAGTGCTAGGCAGAGCGGGAGACCCTACAATGAGCAGTTCTTC
cdr3_aa: CSARQSGRPYNEQFF
clone_size: many
j_call: TRBJ2-1
v_call: TRBV20-1
d_call: TRBD2

cdr3_nt: TGTGCCAGCAGTGAACTACCTGGGGCCAACGTCCTGACTTTC
cdr3_aa: CASSELPGANVLTF
clone_size: NA
j_call: TRBJ2-6
v_call: TRBV2
d_call: NA

cdr3_nt: TGTGCCAGCAGCCCCAAGGGCTGGCGGGGCACGTACAATGAGCAGTTCTTC
cdr3_aa: CASSPKGWRGTYNEQFF
clone_size: many
j_call: TRBJ2-1
v_call: TRBV7-3
d_call: NA

cdr3_nt: TGCAGTGCTCGACTAGCGGGAGGGCCAGATACGCAGTATTTT
cdr3_aa: CSARLAGGPDTQYF
clone_size: many
j_call: TRBJ2-3
v_call: TRBV20-1
d_call: TRBD2

cdr3_nt: TGTGCCAGCAGCCCCCCCGGACACCTTTATGGCTACACCTTC
cdr3_aa: CASSPPGHLYGYTF
clone_size: once
j_call: TRBJ1-2
v_call: TRBV7-9
d_call: NA

cdr3_nt: TGCAGTGCTAGAGATTCTAAGGCGGCGAACACTGAAGCTTTCTTT
cdr3_aa: CSARDSKAANTEAFF
clone_size: many
j_call: TRBJ1-1
v_call: TRBV20-1
d_call: NA

cdr3_nt: TGTGCCAGCAGCGTAGCTTTTCCAGGTCCGTTTTACAATGAGCAGTACTTC
cdr3_aa: CASSVAFPGPFYNEQYF
clone_size: NA
j_call: TRBJ2-5
v_call: TRBV9
d_call: NA

cdr3_nt: TGTGCCAGCAGTTTCCTAGCGATAAGCTCCTACAATGAGCAGTACTTC
cdr3_aa: CASSFLAISSYNEQYF
clone_size: NA
j_call: TRBJ2-7
v_call: TRBV28
d_call: NA

cdr3_nt: TGTGCCAGCAGTCCAGGGGGGACAAGCGGTGAAAAACTGTTTTTT
cdr3_aa: CASSPGGTSGEKLFF
clone_size: few
j_call: TRBJ1-4
v_call: TRBV6-1
d_call: TRBD1

cdr3_nt: TGTGCCAGCAGTTTAGCGGGAACGAGCACAGATGCGCAGTATTTT
cdr3_aa: CASSLAGTSTDAQYF
clone_size: NA
j_call: TRBJ2-3
v_call: TRBV12-3/TRBV12-4
d_call: NA

cdr3_nt: TGCGCCAGCAGCCGTAGTTCGGGTACAGATACGCAGTATTTT
cdr3_aa: CASSRSSGTDTQYF
clone_size: NA
j_call: TRBJ2-3
v_call: TRBV4-1
d_call: NA

cdr3_nt: TGTGCCAGCAGCTTACCCAGATTCTCGGGTCCTCCTATGGCTAGGACCTTC
cdr3_aa: CASSLPRFSGPPMARTF
clone_size: few
j_call: TRBJ1-2
v_call: TRBV7-8
d_call: NA

cdr3_nt: TGCGCCAGCAGCTTTTTGAGCGGGGGATCGACAGATACGCAGTATTTT
cdr3_aa: CASSFLSGGSTDTQYF
clone_size: NA
j_call: TRBJ2-3
v_call: TRBV5-1
d_call: TRBD2

cdr3_nt: TGCGCCAGCAGCCCCTCCCGTTCGGGCACAGATACGCAGTATTTT
cdr3_aa: CASSPSRSGTDTQYF
clone_size: few
j_call: TRBJ2-3
v_call: TRBV5-1
d_call: NA

cdr3_nt: TGTGCCAGCAGTGGTTGGACAGGGAAAGGCTACACCTTC
cdr3_aa: CASSGWTGKGYTF
clone_size: NA
j_call: TRBJ1-2
v_call: TRBV6-5
d_call: TRBD1

cdr3_nt: TGTGCCAGCAGCTTTAAGGGCCCCAACACTGAAGCTTTCTTT
cdr3_aa: CASSFKGPNTEAFF
clone_size: many
j_call: TRBJ1-1
v_call: TRBV5-6
d_call: NA

cdr3_nt: TGCAGCGTACCGGGAAGGAACTATGGCTACACCTTC
cdr3_aa: CSVPGRNYGYTF
clone_size: few
j_call: TRBJ1-2
v_call: TRBV29-1
d_call: NA

cdr3_nt: TGCAGTGCTAGTCGCGGGTCTAGGAGCAATGAGCAGTTCTTC
cdr3_aa: CSASRGSRSNEQFF
clone_size: many
j_call: TRBJ2-1
v_call: TRBV20-1
d_call: NA

cdr3_nt: TGCGCCAGCAGCTTGGCCGAGGGGACTGAAGCTTTCTTT
cdr3_aa: CASSLAEGTEAFF
clone_size: many
j_call: TRBJ1-1
v_call: TRBV5-1
d_call: NA

cdr3_nt: TGTGCCAGCAGCCACATTACTAGGAGAGAGCAGTTCTTC
cdr3_aa: CASSHITRREQFF
clone_size: NA
j_call: TRBJ2-1
v_call: TRBV11-2
d_call: NA

cdr3_nt: TGCAGTGCTAGCGGCCGGACTAGCGGCACAGATACGCAGTATTTT
cdr3_aa: CSASGRTSGTDTQYF
clone_size: many
j_call: TRBJ2-3
v_call: TRBV20-1
d_call: TRBD2

cdr3_nt: TGCAGTGCCCAAAGGGCTAGCGGGAGCTCCTACAATGAGCAGTTCTTC
cdr3_aa: CSAQRASGSSYNEQFF
clone_size: many
j_call: TRBJ2-1
v_call: TRBV20-1
d_call: TRBD2

cdr3_nt: TGTGCCAGCAGGGGACAGGGGGATGAGACCCAGTACTTC
cdr3_aa: CASRGQGDETQYF
clone_size: NA
j_call: TRBJ2-5
v_call: TRBV12-3/TRBV12-4
d_call: TRBD1

cdr3_nt: TGCAGTGCTAGTCAAGGGACTGATACGCAGTATTTT
cdr3_aa: CSASQGTDTQYF
clone_size: NA
j_call: TRBJ2-3
v_call: TRBV20-1
d_call: NA

cdr3_nt: TGTGCCAGTAGTCCCCTGGACAGGGTAAATGAAGCTTTCTTT
cdr3_aa: CASSPLDRVNEAFF
clone_size: NA
j_call: TRBJ1-1
v_call: TRBV19
d_call: TRBD1

cdr3_nt: TGTGCCAGCAGTTCCGACAGCGGACGGTACAATCAGCCCCAGCATTTT
cdr3_aa: CASSSDSGRYNQPQHF
clone_size: NA
j_call: TRBJ1-5
v_call: TRBV7-2
d_call: NA

cdr3_nt: TGTGCCACCAGTGACCGGCGACAGGGGTCGAATCAGCCCCAGCATTTT
cdr3_aa: CATSDRRQGSNQPQHF
clone_size: many
j_call: TRBJ1-5
v_call: TRBV24-1
d_call: TRBD1

cdr3_nt: TGTGCCAGCAGTCCCCGTCAGGGGGCCACTGGGGAGCTGTTTTTT
cdr3_aa: CASSPRQGATGELFF
clone_size: NA
j_call: TRBJ2-2
v_call: TRBV5-5
d_call: TRBD1

cdr3_nt: TGCAGCGGGACCATAATGGGGATAGGATATTTT
cdr3_aa: CSGTIMGIGYF
clone_size: NA
j_call: TRBJ1-3
v_call: TRBV29-1
d_call: NA